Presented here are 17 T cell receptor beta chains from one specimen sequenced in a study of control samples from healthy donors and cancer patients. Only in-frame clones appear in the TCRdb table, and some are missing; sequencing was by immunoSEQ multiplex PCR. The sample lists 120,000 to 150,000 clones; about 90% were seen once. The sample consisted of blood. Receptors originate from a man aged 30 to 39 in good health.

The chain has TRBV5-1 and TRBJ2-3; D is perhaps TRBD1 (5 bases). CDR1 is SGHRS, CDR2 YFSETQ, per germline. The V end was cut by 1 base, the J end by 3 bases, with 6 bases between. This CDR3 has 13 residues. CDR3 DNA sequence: TGCGCCAGCAGCTTGTACAGGACAGATACGCAGTATTTT. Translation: CASSLYRTDTQYF.

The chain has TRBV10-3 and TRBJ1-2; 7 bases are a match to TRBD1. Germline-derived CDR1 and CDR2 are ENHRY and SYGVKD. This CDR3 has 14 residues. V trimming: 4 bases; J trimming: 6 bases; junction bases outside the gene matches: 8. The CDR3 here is CAISGGQLTNGYTF. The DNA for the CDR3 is TGTGCCATCAGTGGGGGACAGCTAACTAATGGCTACACCTTC.

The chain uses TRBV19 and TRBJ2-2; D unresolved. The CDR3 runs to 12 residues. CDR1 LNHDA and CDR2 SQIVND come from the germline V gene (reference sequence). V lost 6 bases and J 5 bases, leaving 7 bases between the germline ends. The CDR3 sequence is CASRFRTGELFF. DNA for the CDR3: TGTGCCAGTAGATTTCGGACCGGGGAGCTGTTTTTT.

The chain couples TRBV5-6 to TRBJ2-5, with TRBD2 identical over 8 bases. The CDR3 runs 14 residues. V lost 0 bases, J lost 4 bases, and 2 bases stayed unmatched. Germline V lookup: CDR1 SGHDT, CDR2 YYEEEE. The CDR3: CASSLAGRGETQYF. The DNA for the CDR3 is TGTGCCAGCAGCTTGGCCGGGAGGGGAGAGACCCAGTACTTC.

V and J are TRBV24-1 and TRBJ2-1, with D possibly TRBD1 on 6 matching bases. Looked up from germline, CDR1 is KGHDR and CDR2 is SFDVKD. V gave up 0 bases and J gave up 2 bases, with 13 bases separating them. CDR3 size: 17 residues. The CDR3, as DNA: TGTGCCACCAGTGATTTGGGGGGCAGGGGAACCTACAATGAGCAGTTCTTC. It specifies CATSDLGGRGTYNEQFF.

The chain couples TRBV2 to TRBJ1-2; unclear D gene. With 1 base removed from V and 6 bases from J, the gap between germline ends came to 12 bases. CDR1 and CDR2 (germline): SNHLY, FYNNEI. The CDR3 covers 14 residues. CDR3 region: CASSEVRTENGYTF. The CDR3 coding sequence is TGTGCCAGCAGTGAAGTCCGGACGGAGAATGGCTACACCTTC.

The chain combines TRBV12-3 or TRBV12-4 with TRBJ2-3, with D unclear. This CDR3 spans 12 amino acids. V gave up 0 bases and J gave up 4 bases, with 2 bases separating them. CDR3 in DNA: TGTGCCAGCAGTTTAGCAGCAGATACGCAGTATTTT. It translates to CASSLAADTQYF.

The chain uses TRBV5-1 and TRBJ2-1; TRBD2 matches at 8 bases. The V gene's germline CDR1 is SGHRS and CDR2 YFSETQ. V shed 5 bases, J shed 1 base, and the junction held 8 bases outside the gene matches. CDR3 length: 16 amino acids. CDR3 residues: CASRPGGEQSYNEQFF. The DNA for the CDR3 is TGCGCCAGCAGACCCGGGGGGGAGCAATCCTACAATGAGCAGTTCTTC.

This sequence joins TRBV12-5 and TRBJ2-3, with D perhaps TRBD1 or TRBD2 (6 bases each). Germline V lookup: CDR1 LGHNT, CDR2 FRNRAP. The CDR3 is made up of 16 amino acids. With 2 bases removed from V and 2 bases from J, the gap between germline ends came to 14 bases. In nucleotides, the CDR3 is TGTGCTAGTGGTTTGCACCAAGGGGGGAACACAGATACGCAGTATTTT. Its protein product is CASGLHQGGNTDTQYF.

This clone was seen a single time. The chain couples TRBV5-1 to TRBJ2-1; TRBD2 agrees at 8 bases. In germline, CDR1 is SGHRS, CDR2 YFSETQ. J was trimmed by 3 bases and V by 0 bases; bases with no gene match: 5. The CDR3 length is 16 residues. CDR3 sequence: CASSLGSAGGYNEQFF. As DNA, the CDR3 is TGCGCCAGCAGCTTGGGATCTGCGGGGGGCTACAATGAGCAGTTCTTC.

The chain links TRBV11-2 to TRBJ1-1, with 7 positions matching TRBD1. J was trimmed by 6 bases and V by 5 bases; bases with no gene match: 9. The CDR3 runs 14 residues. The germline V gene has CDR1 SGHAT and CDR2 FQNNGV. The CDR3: CASSNMQGEAEAFF. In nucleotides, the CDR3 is TGTGCCAGCAGCAATATGCAGGGGGAGGCTGAAGCTTTCTTT.

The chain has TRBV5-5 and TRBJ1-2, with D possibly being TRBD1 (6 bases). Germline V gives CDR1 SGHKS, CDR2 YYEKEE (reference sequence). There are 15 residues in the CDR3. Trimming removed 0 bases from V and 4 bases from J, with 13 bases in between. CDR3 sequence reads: CASSLGAGASYGYTF. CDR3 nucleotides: TGTGCCAGCAGCTTGGGGGCAGGGGCAAGCTATGGCTACACCTTC.

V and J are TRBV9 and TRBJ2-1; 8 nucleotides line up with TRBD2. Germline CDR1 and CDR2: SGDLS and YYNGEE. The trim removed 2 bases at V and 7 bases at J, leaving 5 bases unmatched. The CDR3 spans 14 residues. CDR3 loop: CASSVLLAVNEQFF. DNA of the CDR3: TGTGCCAGCAGCGTCTTACTAGCGGTAAATGAGCAGTTCTTC. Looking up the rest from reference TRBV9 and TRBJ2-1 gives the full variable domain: DSGVTQTPKHLITATGQRVTLRCSPRSGDLSVYWYQQSLDQGLQFLIQYYNGEERAKGNILERFSAQQFPDLHSELNLSSLELGDSALYFCASSVLLAVNEQFFGPGTRLTVL.

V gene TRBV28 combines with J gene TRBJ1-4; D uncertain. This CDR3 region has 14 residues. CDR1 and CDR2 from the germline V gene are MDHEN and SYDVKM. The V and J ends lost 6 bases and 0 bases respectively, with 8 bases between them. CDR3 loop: CASSPDATNEKLFF. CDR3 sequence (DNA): TGTGCCAGCAGCCCAGACGCAACTAATGAAAAACTGTTTTTT.

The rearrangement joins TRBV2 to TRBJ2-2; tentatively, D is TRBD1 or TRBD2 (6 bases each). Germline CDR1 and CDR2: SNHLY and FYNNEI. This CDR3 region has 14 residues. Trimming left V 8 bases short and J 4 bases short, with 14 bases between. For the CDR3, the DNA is TGTGCCAGCCTCCGGGGGCTAGGCACCGGGGAGCTGTTTTTT. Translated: CASLRGLGTGELFF.

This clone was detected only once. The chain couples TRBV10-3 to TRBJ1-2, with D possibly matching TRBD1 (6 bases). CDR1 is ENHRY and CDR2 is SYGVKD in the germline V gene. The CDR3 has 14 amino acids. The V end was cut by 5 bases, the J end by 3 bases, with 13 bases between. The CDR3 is CAISSQGFHYGYTF. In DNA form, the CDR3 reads TGTGCCATCAGTTCACAGGGATTTCACTATGGCTACACCTTC.

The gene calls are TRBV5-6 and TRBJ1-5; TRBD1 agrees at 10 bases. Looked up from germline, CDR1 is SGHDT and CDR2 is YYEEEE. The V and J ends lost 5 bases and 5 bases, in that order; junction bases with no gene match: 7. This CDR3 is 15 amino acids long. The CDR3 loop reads CASRAGQGVDQPQHF. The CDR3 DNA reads TGTGCCAGCAGAGCAGGACAGGGGGTGGATCAGCCCCAGCATTTT.